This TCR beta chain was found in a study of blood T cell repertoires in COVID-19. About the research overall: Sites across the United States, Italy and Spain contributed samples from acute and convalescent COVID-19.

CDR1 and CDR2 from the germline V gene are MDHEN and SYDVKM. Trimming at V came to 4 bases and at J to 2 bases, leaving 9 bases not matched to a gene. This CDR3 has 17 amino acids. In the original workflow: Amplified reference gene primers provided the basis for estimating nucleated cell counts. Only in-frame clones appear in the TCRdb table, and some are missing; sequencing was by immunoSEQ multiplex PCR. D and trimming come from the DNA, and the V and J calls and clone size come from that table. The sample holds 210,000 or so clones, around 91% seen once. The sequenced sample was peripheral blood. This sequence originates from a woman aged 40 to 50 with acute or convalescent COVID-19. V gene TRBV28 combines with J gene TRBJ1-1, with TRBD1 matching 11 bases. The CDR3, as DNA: TGTGCCAGCAGTTCGTCCTTGGGACAGGGGGAAAACACTGAAGCTTTCTTT. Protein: CASSSSLGQGENTEAFF.